These 18 T cell receptor beta chains share one sample of origin, sequenced in a study of CD8+ T cells in alopecia areata. Stated treatment: oral pan-JAK inhibitor, 5-10 mg twice daily. Reverse transcription of extracted RNA yielded cDNA, which provided the sequencing template. Profiling relied on immunoSEQ multiplex PCR, and the TCRdb table lists in-frame clones only, not all of them. The table shows approximately 220,000 clones, with more than 30% occurring only once. The sequences come from CD4+ T cells sorted from blood, collected at approximately week 30, from a patient treated with tofacitinib. The receptors originated from a human donor with alopecia areata.

This clone showed up just a few times. Other DNA sequences in the same sample also yield this CDR3. The rearrangement uses TRBV30 and TRBJ1-2; the D gene is possibly TRBD1 (5 bases). This CDR3 spans 16 amino acids. V was shortened by 0 bases and J by 3 bases, with 17 bases between the two germline ends. Germline CDR1 is GTSNPN and CDR2 is SVGIG (reference sequence). The CDR3 region has the DNA TGTGCCTGGAGTGTACGGGGTCGGGGCAGGGACTATGGCTACACCTTC. Its translation: CAWSVRGRGRDYGYTF.

V and J are TRBV25-1 and TRBJ1-2; TRBD1 is a possible D gene (5 bases). The CDR3 length is 14 residues. Trimming took 5 bases from V and 4 from J, leaving 14 bases between them. CDR1 is MGHDK and CDR2 is SYGVNS in the germline V gene. The CDR3 protein is CASSSGPDSYGYTF. The CDR3 nucleotides read TGTGCCAGCAGTTCCGGCCCAGACAGCTATGGCTACACCTTC.

The V gene is TRBV29-1, the J gene TRBJ1-2, with a tentative D call TRBD1 (5 bases). This CDR3 comprises 12 residues. The V gene lost 5 bases and the J gene lost 5 bases, with 12 bases spanning the gap. Germline CDR1 and CDR2: SQVTM and ANQGSEA. CDR3 amino acids: CSVRQHPYGYTF. CDR3 coding DNA: TGCAGCGTTCGACAGCACCCATATGGCTACACCTTC.

The genes are TRBV6-5 and TRBJ1-2, with D maybe TRBD1 (5 bases). CDR3 length equals 16 residues. V lost 2 bases and J 0 bases, leaving 13 bases between the germline ends. CDR1 is MNHEY and CDR2 is SVGAGI in the germline V gene. As DNA, the CDR3 is TGTGCCAGCAGTTACGGGGGGGTCCTCTCTAACTATGGCTACACCTTC. Encoded protein: CASSYGGVLSNYGYTF.

This clone was found a few times. The gene calls are TRBV7-2 and TRBJ1-2, with 7 positions matching TRBD1. CDR3 length equals 15 residues. Germline CDR1 SGHTA, CDR2 FQGNSA. V was clipped by 2 bases and J by 7 bases; unmatched bases: 10. CDR3 nucleotides: TGTGCCAGCAGCTTACCACCTAACAGGGGTTTTGGCTACACCTTC. As protein: CASSLPPNRGFGYTF.

The chain couples TRBV29-1 to TRBJ2-7; possibly TRBD2 for D (5 bases). The germline V gene encodes CDR1 SQVTM and CDR2 ANQGSEA. The CDR3 is 11 amino acids. The germline V and J ends were trimmed by 6 bases and 0 bases, with 6 bases remaining between them. CDR3 region: CSVRDSYEQYF. CDR3 nucleotide sequence: TGCAGCGTCCGGGACTCCTACGAGCAGTACTTC.

The V call is TRBV19, the J call TRBJ1-1, with 7 bases aligning to TRBD1. Germline V CDR1 and CDR2: LNHDA, SQIVND (reference sequence). The CDR3 consists of 15 residues. Trimming cost V 3 bases and J 4 bases; bases outside gene matches: 8. The CDR3 spells CASSMTTGFGTEAFF. CDR3 bases: TGTGCCAGTAGTATGACGACAGGGTTCGGCACTGAAGCTTTCTTT.

CDR3 amino acids: CASSLIGLDQPQHF. The CDR3 coding sequence is TGTGCCAGCAGCTTAATTGGGCTGGATCAGCCCCAGCATTTT. The chain recombines TRBV7-9 with TRBJ1-5, with D unresolved. Germline CDR1 and CDR2: SEHNR and FQNEAQ (reference sequence). The CDR3 has 14 residues. V lost 2 bases to trimming and J lost 5 bases, with 10 bases between them.

The chain carries TRBV20-1 and TRBJ1-2; no firm D call. V lost 3 bases and J lost 3, with 5 bases in between. The germline V gene encodes CDR1 DFQATT and CDR2 SNEGSKA (reference sequence). The CDR3 runs 11 residues. Here the CDR3 reads CSARGYYGYTF. The CDR3, as DNA: TGCAGTGCTAGGGGCTACTATGGCTACACCTTC.

V usage is TRBV11-1 and J usage is TRBJ2-1; tentative D call: TRBD2 (6 bases). Trimming left V 5 bases short and J 4 bases short, with 21 bases between. Germline CDR1 SGHAT, CDR2 FQDESV (reference sequence). The CDR3 spans 17 residues. In DNA, the CDR3 is TGTGCCAGCAGCGTACGAGTGGCGGGATGGGGATACAATGAGCAGTTCTTC. Residues: CASSVRVAGWGYNEQFF.

The rearrangement links TRBV4-2 to TRBJ1-2, with D uncertain. The CDR3 runs 14 residues. V shed 4 bases and J shed 3 bases, with 12 bases lying between them. Germline CDR1 LGHNA, CDR2 YNFKEQ. In nucleotides, the CDR3 is TGTGCCAGCAGCCGCGATTTCTTAGACTATGGCTACACCTTC. It is translated as CASSRDFLDYGYTF.

V is TRBV10-3 and J is TRBJ2-7, with a possible D match to TRBD2 (5 bases). The V and J ends lost 8 bases and 5 bases respectively, with 16 bases between them. The CDR3 totals 13 residues. From germline, CDR1 is ENHRY and CDR2 SYGVKD. CDR3 sequence: CAIGSLPGDEQYF. The CDR3 coding sequence is TGTGCCATCGGCTCTTTACCCGGGGACGAGCAGTACTTC.

This clone was observed a handful of times. A read error may produce the germline difference seen at one junction end. The rearrangement uses TRBV10-3 and TRBJ1-2; D gene unclear. Germline V gene lookup returns CDR1 ENHRY and CDR2 SYGVKD. This CDR3 comprises 8 residues. The DNA for the CDR3 is TGTGCCATCATACAGAATTCCTTC. Protein product: CAIIQNSF.

The V call is TRBV5-6, the J call TRBJ1-4, with D tentatively TRBD1 (5 bases). The CDR3 covers 14 residues. CDR1 and CDR2 (germline): SGHDT, YYEEEE. Trimming took 2 bases from V and 8 from J, leaving 13 bases between them. CDR3 amino acids: CASSFAGRDEKLFF. The DNA for the CDR3 is TGTGCCAGCAGCTTCGCAGGGCGAGACGAAAAACTGTTTTTT.

The chain recombines TRBV9 with TRBJ2-1; 10 positions agree with TRBD2. V lost 0 bases to trimming and J lost 9 bases; unmatched junction nucleotides: 12. The CDR3 sequence is 17 residues long. CDR1 SGDLS and CDR2 YYNGEE come from the germline V gene. The CDR3 region is CASSVEPVTSGMGEQFF. CDR3 coding DNA: TGTGCCAGCAGCGTAGAACCCGTTACTAGCGGGATGGGTGAGCAGTTCTTC.

This chain connects TRBV4-2 to TRBJ1-5; D not certain. Germline values: CDR1 LGHNA, CDR2 YNFKEQ. This CDR3 is 13 amino acids long. Deletions cut 0 bases from V and 5 bases from J, with 5 bases between. CDR3 DNA: TGTGCCAGCAGCCAAGATCTGGATCAGCCCCAGCATTTT. This encodes CASSQDLDQPQHF.

The rearrangement links TRBV7-8 to TRBJ1-1; D call uncertain. Trimming took 2 bases from V and 1 from J, leaving 8 bases between them. Germline V gene sequence: CDR1 SGHVS, CDR2 FQNEAQ. The CDR3 is made up of 14 amino acids. The chain's CDR3 is CASSLFSANTEAFF. DNA for the CDR3: TGTGCCAGCAGCTTATTCTCCGCGAACACTGAAGCTTTCTTT.

On this clone: The sample carries other DNA sequences with the same CDR3. V gene TRBV20-1 combines with J gene TRBJ2-5; D not resolved. Trimming removed 6 bases at V and 2 bases at J, with 4 bases between. Germline-derived CDR1 and CDR2 are DFQATT and SNEGSKA (reference sequence). The CDR3 covers 10 residues. The CDR3 reads CSASQETQYF. The CDR3 DNA sequence: TGCAGTGCCTCACAAGAGACCCAGTACTTC.